Detailed here is one T cell receptor beta chain. Antigen specificity is unknown. The sample is drawn from a study of early T cells in non-severe SARS-CoV-2 infection. Whole-study context: Sequenced material consisted of bulk RNA (from unsorted whole blood), and chains were unpaired. Study-level points and caveats: Reliance on VDJdb matching favored anti-spike CD8 responses; private and CD4 specificities were missed.

CDR3 length equals 14 residues. CDR1 and CDR2 from the germline V gene are LNHDA and SQIVND (reference sequence). The V gene end was trimmed by 3 bases and the J gene end by 4 bases; junction bases not matched to a gene: 5. Unique molecular identifiers (one per individual cDNA molecule) were attached. One entry per CDR3 protein, called by TCRdb with MiXCR from the 5' RACE reads. Here the sample spans some 64,000 distinct CDR3 sequences, 7.5% to 9% being singletons. The sequencing used whole blood, collected at baseline. The V call is TRBV19, the J call TRBJ1-2; 7 bases fit TRBD1. The sequence derives from an adult who was a healthcare worker with PCR-confirmed SARS-CoV-2 infection or an uninfected control (not recorded which). The CDR3 DNA reads as TGTGCCAGTAGTATGATGGGACAGCTCTATGGCTACACCTTC. Translation gives CASSMMGQLYGYTF.